The 13 T cell receptor beta chains in this list originate from one sample, sequenced in a study of identical twins' blood T cells. One entry per CDR3 protein results from TCRdb running MiXCR on the 5' RACE reads. Of fewer than 450,000 distinct CDR3 sequences in the sample, roughly 28% were seen once. Sequenced: PBMCs. Receptor source: a woman between 18 and 55 years old in good health.

The chain links TRBV14 to TRBJ1-1; D is possibly TRBD1 (5 bases). V was pared by 1 base and J by 10 bases, with 19 bases between. This CDR3 is 15 amino acids long. CDR1 and CDR2 (germline): SGHDN, FVKESK. The CDR3, as DNA: TGTGCCAGCAGCCAAGGGGCAGGGCGCAAGGTTCTAGCTTTCTTT. Protein sequence: CASSQGAGRKVLAFF. Combining the CDR3 with reference TRBV14 and TRBJ1-1 gives the whole variable domain EAGVTQFPSHSVIEKGQTVTLRCDPISGHDNLYWYRRVMGKEIKFLLHFVKESKQDESGMPNNRFLAERTGGTYSTLKVQPAELEDSGVYFCASSQGAGRKVLAFFGQGTRLTVV.

This clonotype was observed a handful of times. The chain has TRBV5-6 and TRBJ1-3, with D perhaps TRBD1 (5 bases). The germline V gene has CDR1 SGHDT and CDR2 YYEEEE. The CDR3 loop spans 16 amino acids. The V and J ends lost 4 bases and 4 bases respectively, with 18 bases between them. The CDR3 region has the DNA TGTGCCAGCAGCACCCCAGGCAGGGTAACGGGAAACACCATATATTTT. Residues: CASSTPGRVTGNTIYF.

In its sample, this clonotype was seen a few times. V gene TRBV20-1 combines with J gene TRBJ2-1, with 8 bases aligning to TRBD1. The V gene's germline CDR1 is DFQATT and CDR2 SNEGSKA (reference sequence). The length of the CDR3 is 13 residues. J gave up 11 bases and V 4 bases, and 10 bases lay outside the gene matches. The CDR3 protein is CSAKLDGTGKQFF. In DNA form, the CDR3 reads TGCAGTGCTAAACTGGATGGGACAGGAAAGCAGTTCTTC.

In regard to this clonotype: Relative to the germline gene, one junction end is altered; a read error may explain this. The rearrangement links TRBV7-8 to TRBJ2-1, with 14 bases lining up with TRBD2. The CDR3 has 15 residues. Per germline, CDR1 SGHVS and CDR2 FQNEAQ. The CDR3 loop is CASSLGLAGANDQFF. In DNA form, the CDR3 reads TGTGCCAGCAGCTTGGGACTAGCGGGAGCCAATGATCAGTTCTTC.

This clonotype came up a few times. CDR3 amino acids: CASRPLGRDNTEAFF. The CDR3 DNA sequence: TGTGCCAGCAGGCCATTAGGGCGGGATAACACTGAAGCTTTCTTT. The chain links TRBV27 to TRBJ1-1; D gene uncertain. V lost 6 bases to trimming and J lost 2 bases, with 16 bases between them. This CDR3 is 15 amino acids long. Germline V CDR1 and CDR2: MNHEY, SMNVEV (reference sequence).

J is TRBJ1-3 and V is TRBV20-1; D gene unclear. The CDR3 length is 15 residues. The ends were cut back, 6 bases at V and 2 bases at J, with 17 bases in the middle. The V gene's germline CDR1 is DFQATT and CDR2 SNEGSKA (reference sequence). The CDR3 loop reads CSARPGEKAGNTIYF. The CDR3 bases are TGCAGTGCCCGGCCAGGCGAAAAAGCTGGAAACACCATATATTTT.

The chain uses TRBV12-3 or TRBV12-4 and TRBJ1-1; the D gene is possibly TRBD1 (5 bases). This CDR3 comprises 14 residues. V shed 8 bases and J shed 0 bases, with 13 bases lying between them. CDR3 residues: CASRGALMNTEAFF. CDR3 DNA: TGTGCCAGCCGCGGGGCATTAATGAACACTGAAGCTTTCTTT.

This clonotype was seen a handful of times. The chain's CDR3 is CSASHGTSGVKETQYF. The CDR3 DNA follows: TGCAGTGCTAGTCACGGGACTAGCGGGGTCAAAGAGACCCAGTACTTC. V gene TRBV20-1 combines with J gene TRBJ2-5; 13 positions agree with TRBD2. The CDR3 is 16 residues long. The germline CDR1 and CDR2 sequences are DFQATT and SNEGSKA (reference sequence). The V segment lost 3 bases and the J segment 3 bases; nucleotides outside the gene matches: 7.

This clonotype was picked up a small number of times. The chain is built from TRBV18 and TRBJ1-1; D remains unclear. The V and J ends lost 8 bases and 6 bases respectively, with 13 bases between them. The CDR3 covers 12 residues. Germline assignment: CDR1 KGHSH and CDR2 LQKENI. CDR3 nucleotides: TGTGCCAGCGCGCTAAGAGGCGCTGAAGCTTTCTTT. Its protein product is CASALRGAEAFF.

V usage is TRBV10-3 and J usage is TRBJ2-1; TRBD2 agrees at 13 bases. Losses at the gene ends were 11 bases for V and 5 bases for J; bases not matched to a gene: 6. Germline CDR1 and CDR2: ENHRY and SYGVKD. The CDR3 is 14 residues long. CDR3 loop: CAAQLAGGHNEQFF. The CDR3 bases are TGTGCCGCTCAACTAGCGGGAGGGCACAATGAGCAGTTCTTC.

The chain couples TRBV18 to TRBJ1-1; no clear D. The germline gives CDR1 KGHSH, CDR2 LQKENI. CDR3 length equals 15 residues. Trimming left V 3 bases short and J 0 bases short, with 11 bases between. The CDR3 DNA is TGTGCCAGCTCACCCCTTGAAGGGTTGAACACTGAAGCTTTCTTT. This sequence encodes CASSPLEGLNTEAFF.

The V call is TRBV11-2, the J call TRBJ1-1; no firm D call. V lost 2 bases to trimming and J lost 1 base, with 14 bases between them. The length of the CDR3 is 16 residues. Germline CDR1 SGHAT, CDR2 FQNNGV. The CDR3 here is CASSLSDPFGNTEAFF. The CDR3 DNA reads TGTGCCAGCAGCTTATCGGACCCGTTTGGGAACACTGAAGCTTTCTTT. The complete variable domain, with remaining parts taken from reference TRBV11-2 and TRBJ1-1, reads EAGVAQSPRYKIIEKRQSVAFWCNPISGHATLYWYQQILGQGPKLLIQFQNNGVVDDSQLPKDRFSAERLKGVDSTLKIQPAKLEDSAVYLCASSLSDPFGNTEAFFGQGTRLTVV.

The chain has TRBV6-5 and TRBJ2-7; TRBD2 agrees at 7 bases. Trimming at V came to 6 bases and at J to 1 base, leaving 6 bases not matched to a gene. This CDR3 is built from 14 residues. CDR1 MNHEY and CDR2 SVGAGI come from the germline V gene. This chain's CDR3 is CASRPGGKSYEQYF. The DNA of the CDR3 is TGTGCCAGCAGACCGGGGGGAAAGTCCTACGAGCAGTACTTC.